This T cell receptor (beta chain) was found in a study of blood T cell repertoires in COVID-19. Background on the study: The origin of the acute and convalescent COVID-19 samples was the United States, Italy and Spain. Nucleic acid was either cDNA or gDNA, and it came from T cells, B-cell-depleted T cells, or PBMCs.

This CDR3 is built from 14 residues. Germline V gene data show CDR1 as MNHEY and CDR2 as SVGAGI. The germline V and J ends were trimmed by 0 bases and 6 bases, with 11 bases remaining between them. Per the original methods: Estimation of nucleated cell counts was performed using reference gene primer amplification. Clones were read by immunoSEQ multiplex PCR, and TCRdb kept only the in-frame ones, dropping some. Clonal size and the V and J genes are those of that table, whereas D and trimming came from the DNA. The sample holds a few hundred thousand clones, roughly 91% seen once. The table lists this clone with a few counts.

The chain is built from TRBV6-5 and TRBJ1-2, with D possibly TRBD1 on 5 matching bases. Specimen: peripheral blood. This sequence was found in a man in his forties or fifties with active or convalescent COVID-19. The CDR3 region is CASSYSQGSNGYTF. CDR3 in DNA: TGTGCCAGCAGTTACTCGCAGGGTTCTAATGGCTACACCTTC.